The TCR beta chain under discussion was sequenced for a study of T cells expressing NK-cell markers. General observations from the study: As a fraction of CD8+ T cells, dominant NKG2C+ clonotypes reached about 1.0-7.5% in over 5 donors.

On this clonotype itself: What it binds is not known.

CDR1 and CDR2 from the germline V gene are DFQATT and SNEGSKA (reference sequence). The CDR3 contains 12 residues. In generating TCR beta cDNA, 5'RACE template switching with UMIs was used. TCRdb re-called the 5' RACE reads; one entry per CDR3 protein, DNA not given. This sample carries about 440,000 distinct CDR3 sequences, with less than 7.5% going to the ten biggest clones. Sequenced material: blood T cells: a sorted CD56 or NKG2C T cell subset, CD4+ or CD8+ T cells, or bulk PBMC T cells (not recorded which). The chain combines TRBV20-1 with TRBJ2-3. The TCR sequence derives from a woman aged 18 to 69 in good health. The CDR3 here is CSVRLSTDTQYF.